This paragraph reports one T cell receptor (beta chain). The antigen remains unidentified. The assay was immunoSEQ multiplex PCR, and TCRdb's table has in-frame clones only and misses some. The data contain roughly 80,000 clones, around 93% of them seen just once; the ten biggest clones take up over 11%. The sample is drawn from a study of OX40 agonist ivuxolimab in advanced cancers. Study-wide points: A proportion of nonresponders additionally exhibited low normalized T-cell clonal expansion.

The germline CDR1 and CDR2 sequences are MNHNY and SVGAGI (reference sequence). V lost 1 base, J lost 6 bases, and 10 bases lay in between. The CDR3 has 13 residues. The origin of this receptor is an adult with an advanced solid tumor such as melanoma, head and neck, liver or kidney cancer. The gene calls are TRBV6-6 and TRBJ2-7, with D unresolved. Source: CD4+ or CD8+ T cells sorted from blood, taken in a trial of the OX40 agonist ivuxolimab. In nucleotides, the CDR3 is TGTGCCAGCAGTTACTTCACGGGTGGCGAGCAGTACTTC. It yields the protein CASSYFTGGEQYF.